This T cell receptor beta chain was retrieved from a study of response to subunit inactivated influenza vaccine. The ends lost 5 bases at V and 4 bases at J; junction bases unmatched: 6. The CDR3 spans 14 residues. Germline values: CDR1 SGHTA, CDR2 FQGNSA. TCRdb redid the calling of the RT-PCR reads with MiXCR, one entry per CDR3 protein. The sample carries about 500,000 distinct CDR3 sequences, more than 15% recorded once. The chain uses TRBV7-2 and TRBJ2-5, with 8 bases identical to TRBD1. The clonotype comes from a man aged 45-69 years who received an inactivated influenza vaccine. The sequences come from CD4+ T cells sorted from PBMCs, collected less than 30 months after vaccination. This CDR3 reads CASSERQGLETQYF. The CDR3 coding sequence is TGTGCCAGCAGCGAACGACAGGGGCTAGAGACCCAGTACTTC.